This T cell receptor (beta chain) stems from a study of beta chain features in type 1 diabetes. The study's findings and limits: It was not settled here whether HLA type affects TCRB rearrangement. The similarity of naive, central memory and Treg TCRB repertoires appeared greater among patients than among healthy donors. Overrepresentation of cells with high TCR expression could result from cDNA sequencing. All four CD4+ subsets of Type 1 diabetes patients contained TCRB CDR3s that were moderately but significantly shorter.

Worth noting for this clone: Its matching antigen is unknown.

Investigators reverse transcribed all isolated RNA, so they sequenced expressed TCRB transcripts. Naive, central memory and regulatory T cell samples yielded around 3.6 million reads on average. Sequencing was performed with immunoSEQ multiplex PCR; in TCRdb, only in-frame clones are kept and a portion is missing. The sample yields over 650,000 clones, about an eighth seen once. The clonotype comes from a man aged 18 to 30 with type 1 diabetes. The sample comprised naive CD4+ T cells from blood.

This CDR3 is CASSGRLTAGNTIYF. The CDR3 DNA sequence: TGTGCCAGCAGTGGGAGATTGACAGCTGGAAACACCATATATTTT. V is TRBV2 and J is TRBJ1-3; tentatively, D is TRBD1 (5 bases). The V and J ends lost 4 bases and 2 bases respectively, with 12 bases between them. The germline V gene has CDR1 SNHLY and CDR2 FYNNEI. This CDR3 contains 15 residues.